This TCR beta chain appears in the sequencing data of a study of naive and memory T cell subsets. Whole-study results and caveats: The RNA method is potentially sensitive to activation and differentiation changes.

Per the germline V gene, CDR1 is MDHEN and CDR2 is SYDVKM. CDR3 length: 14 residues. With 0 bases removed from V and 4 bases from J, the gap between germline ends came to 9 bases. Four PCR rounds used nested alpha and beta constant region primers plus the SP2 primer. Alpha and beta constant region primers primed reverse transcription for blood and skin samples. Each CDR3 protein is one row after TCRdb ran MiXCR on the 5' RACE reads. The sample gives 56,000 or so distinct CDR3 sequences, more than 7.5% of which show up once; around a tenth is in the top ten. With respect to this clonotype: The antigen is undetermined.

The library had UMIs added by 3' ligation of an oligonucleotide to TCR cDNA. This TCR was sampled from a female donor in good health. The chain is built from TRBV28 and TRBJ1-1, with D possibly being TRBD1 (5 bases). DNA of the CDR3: TGTGCCAGCAGTTTATGGGGACGGGGCACTGAAGCTTTCTTT. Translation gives CASSLWGRGTEAFF.